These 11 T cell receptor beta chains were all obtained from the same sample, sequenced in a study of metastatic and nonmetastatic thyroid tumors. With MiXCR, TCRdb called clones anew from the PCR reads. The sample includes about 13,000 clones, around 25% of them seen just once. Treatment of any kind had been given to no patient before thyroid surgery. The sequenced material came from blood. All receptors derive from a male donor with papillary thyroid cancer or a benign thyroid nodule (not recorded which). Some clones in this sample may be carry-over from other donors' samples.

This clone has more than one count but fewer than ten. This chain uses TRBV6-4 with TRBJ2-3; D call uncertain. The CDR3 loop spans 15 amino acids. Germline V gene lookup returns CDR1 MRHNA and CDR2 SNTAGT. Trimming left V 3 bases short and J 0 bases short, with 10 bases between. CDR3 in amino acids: CASSEADASTDTQYF. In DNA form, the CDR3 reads TGTGCCAGCAGTGAGGCAGACGCTAGCACAGATACGCAGTATTTT.

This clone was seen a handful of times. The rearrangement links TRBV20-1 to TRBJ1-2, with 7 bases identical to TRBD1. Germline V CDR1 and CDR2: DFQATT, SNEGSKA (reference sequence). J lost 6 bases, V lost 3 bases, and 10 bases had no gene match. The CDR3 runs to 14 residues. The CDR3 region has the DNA TGCAGTGCTAGCCACGATGAGGGGGCGAATGGCTACACCTTC. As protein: CSASHDEGANGYTF.

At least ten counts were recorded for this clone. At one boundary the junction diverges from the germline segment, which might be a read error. This chain's CDR3 is CASSPQGVGDTRYF. The CDR3 DNA reads TGCGCCAGCAGCCCGCAGGGGGTGGGGGATACGCGGTATTTT. This chain links TRBV5-1 with TRBJ2-3; TRBD1 aligns across 7 bases. The germline gives CDR1 SGHRS, CDR2 YFSETQ. The CDR3 spans 14 residues.

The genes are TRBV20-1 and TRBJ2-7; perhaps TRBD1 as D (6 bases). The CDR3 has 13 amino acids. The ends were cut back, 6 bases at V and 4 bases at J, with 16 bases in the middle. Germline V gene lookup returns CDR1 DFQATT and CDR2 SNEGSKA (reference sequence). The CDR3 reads CSAVLGAAYEQYF. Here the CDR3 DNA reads TGCAGTGCGGTCTTGGGGGCGGCGTACGAGCAGTACTTC.

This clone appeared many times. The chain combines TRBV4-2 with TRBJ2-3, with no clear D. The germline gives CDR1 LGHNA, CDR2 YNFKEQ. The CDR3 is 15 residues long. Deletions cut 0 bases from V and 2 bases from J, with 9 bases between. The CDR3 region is CASSQDDLTTDTQYF. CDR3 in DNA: TGTGCCAGCAGCCAAGATGATCTGACCACAGATACGCAGTATTTT.

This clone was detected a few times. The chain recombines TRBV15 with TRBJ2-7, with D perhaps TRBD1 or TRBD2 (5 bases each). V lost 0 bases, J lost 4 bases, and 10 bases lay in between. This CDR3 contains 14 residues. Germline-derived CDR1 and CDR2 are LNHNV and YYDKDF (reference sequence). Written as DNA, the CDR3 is TGTGCCACCAGCAGAGATGGGGGTGGATACGAGCAGTACTTC. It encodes CATSRDGGGYEQYF. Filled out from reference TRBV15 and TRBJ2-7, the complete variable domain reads DAMVIQNPRYQVTQFGKPVTLSCSQTLNHNVMYWYQQKSSQAPKLLFHYYDKDFNNEADTPDNFQSRRPNTSFCFLDIRSPGLGDTAMYLCATSRDGGGYEQYFGPGTRLTVT.

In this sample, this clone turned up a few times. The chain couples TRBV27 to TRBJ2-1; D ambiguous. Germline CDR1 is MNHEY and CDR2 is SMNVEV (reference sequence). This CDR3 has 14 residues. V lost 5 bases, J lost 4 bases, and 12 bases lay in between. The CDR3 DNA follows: TGTGCCAGCAGTCCCCTCGGCGGATACAATGAGCAGTTCTTC. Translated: CASSPLGGYNEQFF.

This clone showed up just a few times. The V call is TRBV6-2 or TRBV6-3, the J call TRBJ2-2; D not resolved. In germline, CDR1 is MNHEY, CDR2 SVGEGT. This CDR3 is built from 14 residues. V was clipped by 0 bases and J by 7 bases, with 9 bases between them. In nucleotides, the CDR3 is TGTGCCAGCAGTTACTCGAAGGCTGGCGGGGAGCTGTTTTTT. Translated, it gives CASSYSKAGGELFF.

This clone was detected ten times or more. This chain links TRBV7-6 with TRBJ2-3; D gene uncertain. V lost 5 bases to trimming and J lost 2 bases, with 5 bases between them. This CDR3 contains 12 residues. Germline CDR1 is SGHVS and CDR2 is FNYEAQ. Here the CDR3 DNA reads TGTGCCAGCAGCCCAACCACAGATACGCAGTATTTT. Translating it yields CASSPTTDTQYF. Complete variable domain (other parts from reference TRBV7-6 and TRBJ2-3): GAGVSQSPRYKVTKRGQDVALRCDPISGHVSLYWYRQALGQGPEFLTYFNYEAQQDKSGLPNDRFSAERPEGSISTLTIQRTEQRDSAMYRCASSPTTDTQYFGPGTRLTVL.

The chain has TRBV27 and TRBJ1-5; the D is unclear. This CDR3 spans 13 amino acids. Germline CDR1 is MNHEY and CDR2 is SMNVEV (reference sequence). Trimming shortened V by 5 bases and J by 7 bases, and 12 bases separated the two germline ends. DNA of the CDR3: TGTGCCAGCAGTCCCAAGGGCTGGCAGCCCCAGCATTTT. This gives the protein CASSPKGWQPQHF.

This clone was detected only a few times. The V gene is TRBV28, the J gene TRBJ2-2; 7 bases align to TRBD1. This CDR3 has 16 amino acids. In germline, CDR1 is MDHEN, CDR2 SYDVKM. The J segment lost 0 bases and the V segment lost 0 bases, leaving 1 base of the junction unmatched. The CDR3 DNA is TGTGCCAGCAGTTTATGGGACAGGTCGAACACCGGGGAGCTGTTTTTT. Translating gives CASSLWDRSNTGELFF.